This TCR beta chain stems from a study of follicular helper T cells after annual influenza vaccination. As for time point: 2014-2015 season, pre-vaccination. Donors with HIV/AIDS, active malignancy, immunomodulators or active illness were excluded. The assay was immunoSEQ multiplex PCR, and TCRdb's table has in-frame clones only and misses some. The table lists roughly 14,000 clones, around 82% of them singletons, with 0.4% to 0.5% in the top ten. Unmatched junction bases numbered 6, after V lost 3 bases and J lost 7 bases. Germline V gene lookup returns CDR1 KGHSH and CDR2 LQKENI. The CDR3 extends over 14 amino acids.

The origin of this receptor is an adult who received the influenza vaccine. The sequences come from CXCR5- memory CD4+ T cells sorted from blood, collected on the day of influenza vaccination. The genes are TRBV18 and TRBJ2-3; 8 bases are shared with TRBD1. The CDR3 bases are TGTGCCAGCTCACCCGGACAGGGACCGTATACGCAGTATTTT. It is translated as CASSPGQGPYTQYF.